One and the same sample provided the 31 T cell receptor beta chains below, sequenced in a study of vaccination effects on CD4 cells after COVID-19. Before any sequencing was done, the ViraFEST assay used viral peptide pools to expand antigen-specific CD4+ T cells. Researchers isolated CD4+ T cells once approximately eleven days of culture had elapsed. PCR showed that the person got SARS-CoV-2 infection at some point between March and December 2020. The antigens of these receptors remain unknown. Sequenced by immunoSEQ multiplex PCR; TCRdb stores in-frame clones only, minus some. The table lists about 45,000 clones, 60% to 75% of them singletons. Sequenced material: CD4+ T cells from PBMCs cultured with a peptide pool, taken before COVID-19 vaccination. These receptors all come from a human donor who had a prior SARS-CoV-2 infection.

The CDR3 region has the DNA TGTGCCAGCAGCCGGCAGGAGTACACCGGGGAGCTGTTTTTT. Encoded protein: CASSRQEYTGELFF. The V call is TRBV7-6, the J call TRBJ2-2; D is unclear. The CDR3 is 14 amino acids. V dropped 5 bases and J dropped 3 bases, with 10 bases sitting between them. Per the germline V gene, CDR1 is SGHVS and CDR2 is FNYEAQ.

The chain carries TRBV4-3 and TRBJ2-3; 7 nucleotides agree with TRBD2. The CDR3 spans 13 residues. J was trimmed by 3 bases and V by 10 bases; bases with no gene match: 7. From germline, CDR1 is LGHNA and CDR2 YSLEER. As DNA, the CDR3 is TGCGCCACCGGGAGTAGCGGGACAGATACGCAGTATTTT. This codes for CATGSSGTDTQYF.

The chain combines TRBV2 with TRBJ2-4; D is ambiguous. Germline CDR1 SNHLY, CDR2 FYNNEI. The V and J ends lost 4 bases and 4 bases respectively, with 8 bases between them. The length of the CDR3 is 13 residues. Here the CDR3 reads CASSVARKNIQYF. The CDR3 nucleotides read TGTGCCAGCAGTGTAGCCAGAAAAAACATTCAGTACTTC.

V and J are TRBV21-1 and TRBJ2-1; TRBD2 reflects the table's D call only, with no check against the DNA. TRBV21-1 corresponds to a pseudogene. The CDR3 sequence is 15 residues long. The CDR3 DNA sequence: TGTGCCAGCAGTCGCGCTAGTTCCCTACGGAATGAGCAGTTCTTC. Amino acid sequence: CASSRASSLRNEQFF.

This rearrangement joins TRBV18 to TRBJ2-7, with D possibly matching TRBD2 (5 bases). The germline gives CDR1 KGHSH, CDR2 LQKENI. The CDR3 sequence is 12 residues long. V lost 3 bases to trimming and J lost 7 bases, with 10 bases between them. CDR3 nucleotides: TGTGCCAGCTCACCTACGAGGGAAGAGCAGTACTTC. Protein: CASSPTREEQYF.

The J gene is TRBJ2-1, the V gene TRBV19; tentative D call: TRBD2 (6 bases). V shed 8 bases and J shed 4 bases, with 6 bases lying between them. Germline CDR1 LNHDA, CDR2 SQIVND (reference sequence). This CDR3 has 11 amino acids. The CDR3: CASGGYNEQFF. CDR3 in DNA: TGTGCCAGTGGAGGGTACAATGAGCAGTTCTTC. The full variable domain, completed using reference TRBV19 and TRBJ2-1, is DGGITQSPKYLFRKEGQNVTLSCEQNLNHDAMYWYRQDPGQGLRLIYYSQIVNDFQKGDIAEGYSVSREKKESFPLTVTSAQKNPTAFYLCASGGYNEQFFGPGTRLTVL.

This clone has only a few counts. The J gene is TRBJ1-5, the V gene TRBV7-8; 9 bases agree with TRBD1. This CDR3 is built from 14 residues. The V and J ends lost 3 bases and 7 bases, in that order; junction bases with no gene match: 4. Germline V gene data show CDR1 as SGHVS and CDR2 as FQNEAQ. The DNA for the CDR3 is TGTGCCAGCAGCTTTACAGGGGGCAGGCAGCCCCAGCATTTT. Translation: CASSFTGGRQPQHF.

The sample holds one count of this clone. The rearrangement uses TRBV2 and TRBJ1-2; D is ambiguous. The V and J ends lost 5 bases and 0 bases respectively, with 7 bases between them. The CDR3 runs to 13 residues. CDR1 and CDR2 (germline): SNHLY, FYNNEI. The DNA for the CDR3 is TGTGCCAGCAGTCCCGGAGCTAACTATGGCTACACCTTC. It codes for CASSPGANYGYTF. The complete variable domain, with remaining parts taken from reference TRBV2 and TRBJ1-2, reads EPEVTQTPSHQVTQMGQEVILRCVPISNHLYFYWYRQILGQKVEFLVSFYNNEISEKSEIFDDQFSVERPDGSNFTLKIRSTKLEDSAMYFCASSPGANYGYTFGSGTRLTVV.

The chain couples TRBV9 to TRBJ2-5; D may correspond to TRBD1 or TRBD2 (5 bases each). V was trimmed by 0 bases and J by 0 bases, leaving 6 bases between them. The CDR3 contains 14 residues. Germline values: CDR1 SGDLS, CDR2 YYNGEE. The DNA of the CDR3 is TGTGCCAGCAGCGTAGGGGGGAACCAAGAGACCCAGTACTTC. Its translation: CASSVGGNQETQYF.

The rearrangement uses TRBV9 and TRBJ1-5; TRBD1 matches at 11 bases. V gave up 2 bases and J gave up 5 bases; unmatched junction bases: 3. Per germline, CDR1 SGDLS and CDR2 YYNGEE. The CDR3 totals 15 residues. CDR3 DNA sequence: TGTGCCAGCAGCGTCGCGGGACAGGGGGATCAGCCCCAGCATTTT. It is translated as CASSVAGQGDQPQHF.

The rearrangement joins TRBV27 to TRBJ1-4; TRBD1 agrees at 9 bases. There are 14 residues in the CDR3. V gave up 6 bases and J gave up 8 bases; unmatched junction bases: 7. Germline CDR1 reads MNHEY; CDR2 reads SMNVEV (reference sequence). CDR3 nucleotides: TGTGCCAGCAGCCTGGACAGGGGACGAGAAAAACTGTTTTTT. Residues: CASSLDRGREKLFF.

This rearrangement joins TRBV2 to TRBJ2-4; TRBD2 might be the D (5 bases). There are 12 residues in the CDR3. From germline, CDR1 is SNHLY and CDR2 FYNNEI. The V and J ends lost 3 bases and 5 bases respectively, with 5 bases between them. In DNA, the CDR3 is TGTGCCAGCAGTGAGCGGGAAAACATTCAGTACTTC. Protein product: CASSERENIQYF. Combining the CDR3 with reference TRBV2 and TRBJ2-4 gives the whole variable domain EPEVTQTPSHQVTQMGQEVILRCVPISNHLYFYWYRQILGQKVEFLVSFYNNEISEKSEIFDDQFSVERPDGSNFTLKIRSTKLEDSAMYFCASSERENIQYFGAGTRLSVL.

This chain connects TRBV5-1 to TRBJ1-6, with 7 positions matching TRBD1. Germline V gene lookup returns CDR1 SGHRS and CDR2 YFSETQ. V gave up 9 bases and J gave up 6 bases; unmatched junction bases: 9. The CDR3 length is 14 residues. In nucleotides, the CDR3 is TGCGCCACCTCCCGGGACAGAAGTAATTCACCCCTCCACTTT. Translated: CATSRDRSNSPLHF.

The genes are TRBV28 and TRBJ2-3; the match to TRBD2 covers 7 bases. The CDR3 sequence is 17 residues long. Germline V gene lookup returns CDR1 MDHEN and CDR2 SYDVKM. V lost 0 bases, J lost 0 bases, and 6 bases stayed unmatched. CDR3 residues: CASSLWTSTISTDTQYF. In nucleotides, the CDR3 is TGTGCCAGCAGTTTATGGACTAGCACCATAAGCACAGATACGCAGTATTTT. Variable domain in full (rest from reference TRBV28 and TRBJ2-3): DVKVTQSSRYLVKRTGEKVFLECVQDMDHENMFWYRQDPGLGLRLIYFSYDVKMKEKGDIPEGYSVSREKKERFSLILESASTNQTSMYLCASSLWTSTISTDTQYFGPGTRLTVL.

The chain employs TRBV18 and TRBJ2-6; D gene unclear. Deletions cut 3 bases from V and 12 bases from J, with 15 bases between. The CDR3 runs 14 residues. CDR1 and CDR2 from the germline V gene are KGHSH and LQKENI. Here the CDR3 DNA reads TGTGCCAGCTCACCTGTTCGGACCGCCCCCGTCCTGACTTTC. Its translation is CASSPVRTAPVLTF.

This rearrangement joins TRBV11-3 to TRBJ2-1; tentative D call: TRBD1 (6 bases). Per germline, CDR1 SGHNT and CDR2 YENEEA. V dropped 3 bases and J dropped 3 bases, with 9 bases sitting between them. The CDR3 runs to 14 residues. The CDR3 here is CASSFRDIYNEQFF. DNA for the CDR3: TGTGCCAGCAGCTTTCGGGACATCTACAATGAGCAGTTCTTC.

J is TRBJ1-1 and V is TRBV5-4; D is unclear. CDR1 is SGHNT, CDR2 YYREEE, per germline (reference sequence). The ends were cut back, 3 bases at V and 1 base at J, with 4 bases in the middle. The CDR3 is made up of 12 amino acids. CDR3 nucleotide sequence: TGTGCCAGCAGCTCGCCGAACACTGAAGCTTTCTTT. It specifies CASSSPNTEAFF.

The chain employs TRBV4-3 and TRBJ2-1; a weak D match, TRBD2 (6 bases). This CDR3 is 14 amino acids long. V was shortened by 4 bases and J by 9 bases, with 16 bases between the two germline ends. From germline, CDR1 is LGHNA and CDR2 YSLEER. The CDR3 region is CASSLVGREGEQFF. CDR3 in DNA: TGCGCCAGCAGCCTCGTCGGGCGGGAAGGTGAGCAGTTCTTC.

By its share, this clone is medium-sized. The rearrangement uses TRBV18 and TRBJ2-1; D remains unclear. This CDR3 contains 13 residues. The V end was cut by 2 bases, the J end by 5 bases, with 7 bases between. Per germline, CDR1 KGHSH and CDR2 LQKENI. The CDR3 region has the DNA TGTGCCAGCTCACCAATCACTCACAATGAGCAGTTCTTC. Translation: CASSPITHNEQFF.

This clone was seen a handful of times. This chain uses TRBV5-4 with TRBJ2-6, with D uncertain. V shed 0 bases and J shed 5 bases, with 6 bases lying between them. This CDR3 has 14 amino acids. Germline V gene data show CDR1 as SGHNT and CDR2 as YYREEE (reference sequence). The CDR3, as DNA: TGTGCCAGCAGCTTGGAAGGAAGGGCCAACGTCCTGACTTTC. This sequence encodes CASSLEGRANVLTF.

V usage is TRBV6-1 and J usage is TRBJ2-3; unclear D gene. Germline assignment: CDR1 MNHNS and CDR2 SASEGT. The V gene lost 1 base and the J gene lost 5 bases, with 7 bases spanning the gap. This CDR3 comprises 13 residues. As DNA, the CDR3 is TGTGCCAGCAGTGAAGTTTGGGGAGATACGCAGTATTTT. Residues: CASSEVWGDTQYF.

The rearrangement uses TRBV7-3 and TRBJ1-2; the match to TRBD1 covers 10 bases. The CDR3 spans 15 residues. In germline, CDR1 is SGHTA, CDR2 FQGTGA. V was clipped by 5 bases and J by 8 bases; unmatched bases: 11. This chain's CDR3 is CASSLGQGVWRGYTF. The DNA for the CDR3 is TGTGCCAGCAGCCTAGGACAGGGGGTGTGGAGAGGCTACACCTTC.

This clone was counted only a few times. J is TRBJ2-5 and V is TRBV7-9; D perhaps matches TRBD1 (5 bases). The germline V and J ends were trimmed by 1 base and 1 base, with 19 bases remaining between them. The CDR3 is 18 residues long. Germline V lookup: CDR1 SEHNR, CDR2 FQNEAQ (reference sequence). The CDR3 loop is CASSLVTFRVSLQETQYF. The CDR3 nucleotides read TGTGCCAGCAGCTTAGTGACTTTCAGGGTTTCTCTCCAAGAGACCCAGTACTTC.

The table lists this clone with a few counts. The J gene is TRBJ1-1, the V gene TRBV7-3; D is undetermined. The CDR3 consists of 13 residues. Trimming took 3 bases from V and 3 from J, leaving 8 bases between them. CDR1 is SGHTA and CDR2 is FQGTGA in the germline V gene. CDR3 sequence: CASSFGQDTEAFF. For the CDR3, the DNA is TGTGCCAGCAGCTTTGGGCAAGACACTGAAGCTTTCTTT.

This chain connects TRBV9 to TRBJ1-2; TRBD1 might be the D (6 bases). The CDR3 sequence is 14 residues long. The V end lost 0 bases, the J end lost 8 bases, and 14 bases lay between the germline ends. CDR1 is SGDLS and CDR2 is YYNGEE in the germline V gene. Here the CDR3 DNA reads TGTGCCAGCAGCGTAGATCAGGGGCGGACGGGCTACACCTTC. It yields the protein CASSVDQGRTGYTF.

J is TRBJ2-5 and V is TRBV5-4; D ambiguous. CDR3 length equals 11 residues. V lost 3 bases, J lost 1 base, and 1 base lay in between. Germline V gene lookup returns CDR1 SGHNT and CDR2 YYREEE (reference sequence). This CDR3 is CASSSQETQYF. The CDR3 DNA reads TGTGCCAGCAGCTCCCAAGAGACCCAGTACTTC.

The chain is built from TRBV6-6 and TRBJ2-7, with a possible D match to TRBD1 (6 bases). This CDR3 contains 18 residues. The V end was cut by 5 bases, the J end by 0 bases, with 23 bases between. Germline CDR1 MNHNY, CDR2 SVGAGI (reference sequence). CDR3 in amino acids: CASSPTERAGRGSYEQYF. Here the CDR3 DNA reads TGTGCCAGCAGTCCAACGGAACGGGCCGGCAGGGGCTCCTACGAGCAGTACTTC.

This rearrangement joins TRBV7-3 to TRBJ2-1; 12 positions match TRBD2. Germline V CDR1 and CDR2: SGHTA, FQGTGA. The length of the CDR3 is 16 residues. The J segment lost 5 bases and the V segment lost 2 bases, leaving 4 bases of the junction unmatched. The CDR3 region has the DNA TGTGCCAGCAGCTTAGGACTAGCGGGAATCCACAATGAGCAGTTCTTC. Translated: CASSLGLAGIHNEQFF.

The chain links TRBV4-2 to TRBJ1-2; D ambiguous. CDR3 length equals 14 residues. Germline CDR1 reads LGHNA; CDR2 reads YNFKEQ. With 0 bases removed from V and 2 bases from J, the gap between germline ends came to 7 bases. CDR3 sequence reads: CASSQDAQNYGYTF. In DNA, the CDR3 is TGTGCCAGCAGCCAAGATGCACAAAACTATGGCTACACCTTC.

V and J are TRBV19 and TRBJ1-2; TRBD1 might be the D (6 bases). V shed 6 bases and J shed 3 bases, with 17 bases lying between them. Per the germline V gene, CDR1 is LNHDA and CDR2 is SQIVND (reference sequence). The CDR3 sequence is 15 residues long. The CDR3 loop reads CASSKVGAFYYGYTF. The CDR3, as DNA: TGTGCCAGTAGCAAGGTGGGGGCTTTTTACTATGGCTACACCTTC.

The chain employs TRBV2 and TRBJ1-4, with a weak D call TRBD1 (5 bases). This CDR3 comprises 14 residues. The ends were cut back, 4 bases at V and 6 bases at J, with 12 bases in the middle. Looked up from germline, CDR1 is SNHLY and CDR2 is FYNNEI. CDR3 residues: CASSGRRGDEKLFF. CDR3 coding DNA: TGTGCCAGCAGTGGACGTCGAGGGGATGAAAAACTGTTTTTT.